The 20 T cell receptor beta chains listed next were all sequenced from one sample in a study of T cell changes during pregnancy in multiple sclerosis. Libraries were prepared by immunoSEQ multiplex PCR; TCRdb keeps only in-frame clonotypes and omits some of them. The sample shows about 45,000 clones, approximately 91% of them seen only once. The specimen was PBMCs (not recorded whether the cells were cultured). The receptors originated from a female donor with multiple sclerosis, enrolled in a pregnancy study.

The chain joins TRBV9 to TRBJ1-1, with D possibly matching TRBD1 (6 bases). The CDR3 length is 14 residues. Germline CDR1 SGDLS, CDR2 YYNGEE. V dropped 2 bases and J dropped 1 base, with 9 bases sitting between them. As DNA, the CDR3 is TGTGCCAGCAGCGTTGGGGGGGCGAACACTGAAGCTTTCTTT. This translates into CASSVGGANTEAFF. The complete variable domain, with remaining parts taken from reference TRBV9 and TRBJ1-1, reads DSGVTQTPKHLITATGQRVTLRCSPRSGDLSVYWYQQSLDQGLQFLIQYYNGEERAKGNILERFSAQQFPDLHSELNLSSLELGDSALYFCASSVGGANTEAFFGQGTRLTVV.

The J gene is TRBJ2-3, the V gene TRBV9; 8 bases fit TRBD2. J lost 5 bases, V lost 0 bases, and 8 bases had no gene match. CDR3 length: 16 residues. From germline, CDR1 is SGDLS and CDR2 YYNGEE. The CDR3 DNA is TGTGCCAGCAGCGTAGCTACGGGAGGGCCTAAAGATACGCAGTATTTT. Translated: CASSVATGGPKDTQYF.

J is TRBJ1-1 and V is TRBV27; D might be TRBD1 (6 bases). The CDR3 length is 14 residues. CDR1 MNHEY and CDR2 SMNVEV come from the germline V gene (reference sequence). V was cut by 6 bases and J by 4 bases, with 15 bases left in between. Here the CDR3 reads CASRLNRVGTEAFF. In DNA form, the CDR3 reads TGTGCCAGCAGGCTAAACAGGGTGGGCACTGAAGCTTTCTTT.

In its sample, this clone was seen a few times. The chain couples TRBV7-2 to TRBJ2-2; unclear D gene. V lost 1 base and J lost 1, with 10 bases in between. Germline values: CDR1 SGHTA, CDR2 FQGNSA. The CDR3 extends over 16 amino acids. The CDR3, as DNA: TGTGCCAGCAGCTTAGGTTCCATCTTGAACACCGGGGAGCTGTTTTTT. Translating it yields CASSLGSILNTGELFF.

This chain joins TRBV6-1 and TRBJ1-6, with TRBD1 matching over 7 bases. Germline V gene lookup returns CDR1 MNHNS and CDR2 SASEGT. This CDR3 has 15 residues. V was pared by 7 bases and J by 7 bases, with 10 bases of the junction left unmatched. CDR3: CASTGQGEQNSPLHF. The CDR3 DNA is TGTGCCAGCACAGGGCAGGGGGAACAAAATTCACCCCTCCACTTT.

This clone was detected a few times. The chain has TRBV6-5 and TRBJ2-7; 10 nucleotides agree with TRBD2. This CDR3 is 16 amino acids long. The V and J ends lost 2 bases and 2 bases, in that order; junction bases with no gene match: 6. Looked up from germline, CDR1 is MNHEY and CDR2 is SVGAGI. CDR3 amino acids: CASSYMTSGSPYEQYF. In DNA form, the CDR3 reads TGTGCCAGCAGTTACATGACTAGCGGGTCTCCCTACGAGCAGTACTTC.

The V gene is TRBV7-2, the J gene TRBJ2-2; D is unclear. In germline, CDR1 is SGHTA, CDR2 FQGNSA. The CDR3 sequence is 13 residues long. V was trimmed by 5 bases and J by 7 bases, leaving 11 bases between them. CDR3 protein: CASSRSRVGELFF. DNA for the CDR3: TGTGCCAGCAGCAGATCAAGGGTCGGGGAGCTGTTTTTT.

The V call is TRBV5-4, the J call TRBJ2-3, with 7 bases that match TRBD2. CDR1 is SGHNT, CDR2 YYREEE, per germline (reference sequence). The CDR3 is 17 amino acids. V lost 1 base to trimming and J lost 5 bases; unmatched junction nucleotides: 13. The CDR3 region has the DNA TGTGCCAGCAGCTTGTTTGTCCCGGGGGGTTTAAGAGATACGCAGTATTTT. Translating it yields CASSLFVPGGLRDTQYF.

The chain uses TRBV27 and TRBJ2-1; 9 bases are shared with TRBD1. CDR3 length equals 16 residues. Trimming at V came to 1 base and at J to 7 bases, leaving 8 bases not matched to a gene. Germline-derived CDR1 and CDR2 are MNHEY and SMNVEV (reference sequence). CDR3 in amino acids: CASSLYGTGPWNEQFF. The CDR3 DNA sequence: TGTGCCAGCAGTTTATACGGGACAGGGCCGTGGAATGAGCAGTTCTTC.

Within the sample, this clone is medium-sized. The CDR3 does not end in the conserved phenylalanine or tryptophan, so this is likely a read error. It is unclear where the CDR3 begins or ends on the DNA, so no DNA is shown, and the CDR3 is as TCRdb lists it. The rearrangement links TRBV21-1 to TRBJ2-7; the table gives TRBD2 as D, unverified against the DNA. TRBV21-1 is an annotated pseudogene. The CDR3 extends over 13 residues, inclusive of both ends. The CDR3 sequence: CASLSGLLVRAGE.

Comments on this clone: Other DNA sequences in this sample translate to the same CDR3. CDR3 loop: CASSIVPRETQYF. The CDR3 nucleotides are TGTGCCAGTAGTATAGTCCCCCGGGAGACCCAGTACTTC. The rearrangement uses TRBV19 and TRBJ2-5; unclear D gene. Per germline, CDR1 LNHDA and CDR2 SQIVND (reference sequence). The CDR3 length is 13 residues. Trimming left V 1 base short and J 5 bases short, with 8 bases between.

The CDR3 region has the DNA TGTGCCAGTAGCTACCCAGGACAGTCCTACGAGCAGTACTTC. As protein: CASSYPGQSYEQYF. The chain employs TRBV19 and TRBJ2-7; tentative D call: TRBD1 (6 bases). Germline lookup yields CDR1 LNHDA and CDR2 SQIVND (reference sequence). Trimming stripped 6 bases from V and 1 base from J, with 13 bases between. The CDR3 spans 14 residues. Full variable domain (rest looked up from reference TRBV19 and TRBJ2-7): DGGITQSPKYLFRKEGQNVTLSCEQNLNHDAMYWYRQDPGQGLRLIYYSQIVNDFQKGDIAEGYSVSREKKESFPLTVTSAQKNPTAFYLCASSYPGQSYEQYFGPGTRLTVT.

The rearrangement joins TRBV7-9 to TRBJ1-4; D is unclear. Germline V gene data show CDR1 as SEHNR and CDR2 as FQNEAQ (reference sequence). V was pared by 3 bases and J by 1 base, with 6 bases between. The CDR3 consists of 14 residues. The CDR3, as DNA: TGTGCCAGCAGCTTTGGGGAAACTAATGAAAAACTGTTTTTT. Its translation is CASSFGETNEKLFF.

The V gene is TRBV18, the J gene TRBJ2-7, with a tentative D call TRBD1 (6 bases). The V end was cut by 4 bases, the J end by 5 bases, with 15 bases between. Germline CDR1 reads KGHSH; CDR2 reads LQKENI. This CDR3 contains 14 residues. The CDR3 DNA follows: TGTGCCAGCTCACGGCAGGGGTTTATGGACGAGCAGTACTTC. Protein sequence: CASSRQGFMDEQYF. Using reference TRBV18 and TRBJ2-7 for the parts outside the CDR3, the full variable domain is NAGVMQNPRHLVRRRGQEARLRCSPMKGHSHVYWYRQLPEEGLKFMVYLQKENIIDESGMPKERFSAEFPKEGPSILRIQQVVRGDSAAYFCASSRQGFMDEQYFGPGTRLTVT.

The rearrangement joins TRBV7-2 to TRBJ2-3; D is unclear. CDR1 and CDR2 from the germline V gene are SGHTA and FQGNSA. Trimming cost V 5 bases and J 1 base, with 10 bases left between them. The CDR3 spans 14 residues. CDR3 in amino acids: CASSPLVGTDTQYF. The CDR3 DNA is TGTGCCAGCAGCCCCCTAGTCGGCACAGATACGCAGTATTTT.

The chain employs TRBV29-1 and TRBJ1-2; D is perhaps TRBD1 (6 bases). The V gene's germline CDR1 is SQVTM and CDR2 ANQGSEA. This CDR3 spans 12 amino acids. Trimming took off 7 bases at V and 3 bases at J, with 12 bases between the two ends. The CDR3 loop reads CSAGQMDYGYTF. The CDR3 nucleotides read TGCAGCGCTGGACAGATGGACTATGGCTACACCTTC. Supplemented by reference TRBV29-1 and TRBJ1-2, the full variable domain reads SAVISQKPSRDICQRGTSLTIQCQVDSQVTMMFWYRQQPGQSLTLIATANQGSEATYESGFVIDKFPISRPNLTFSTLTVSNMSPEDSSIYLCSAGQMDYGYTFGSGTRLTVV.

This clone was recorded once. The chain has TRBV7-9 and TRBJ1-4; D unclear. The CDR3 covers 15 residues. Trimming removed 6 bases from V and 0 bases from J, with 11 bases in between. The V gene's germline CDR1 is SEHNR and CDR2 FQNEAQ (reference sequence). The CDR3 reads CASSILHATNEKLFF. In DNA, the CDR3 is TGTGCCAGCAGTATACTACATGCAACTAATGAAAAACTGTTTTTT.

V usage is TRBV6-1 and J usage is TRBJ2-7; 11 bases agree with TRBD1. CDR3 length: 13 residues. Germline V gives CDR1 MNHNS, CDR2 SASEGT. Trimming cost V 7 bases and J 6 bases; bases outside gene matches: 5. In nucleotides, the CDR3 is TGTGCCAGCAAGGCCGGGACAGGGGGCGAGCAGTACTTC. This encodes CASKAGTGGEQYF.

The chain joins TRBV4-2 to TRBJ2-1; no firm D call. Germline V gives CDR1 LGHNA, CDR2 YNFKEQ. Between the trimmed V and J ends, which lost 0 bases and 0 bases, there was a span of 12 bases. This CDR3 region has 17 residues. Here the CDR3 reads CASSQEQAPTSYNEQFF. CDR3 DNA: TGTGCCAGCAGCCAAGAGCAGGCCCCGACCTCCTACAATGAGCAGTTCTTC.

The CDR3 DNA sequence: TGTGCCAGCAGTGGGACTAGCGGGAGCAGTTCCGGGACAGATACGCAGTATTTT. Its protein is CASSGTSGSSSGTDTQYF. This rearrangement joins TRBV6-4 to TRBJ2-3; 13 bases are a match to TRBD2. Per germline, CDR1 MRHNA and CDR2 SNTAGT. V was pared by 4 bases and J by 3 bases, with 10 bases of the junction left unmatched. The CDR3 sequence is 18 residues long.